A selection of T cell receptor beta chains follows, all from one sample in a study of regulatory T cells in long-lasting Graves disease. TCRdb used MiXCR to reprocess the multiplex PCR reads, holding one entry per CDR3 protein. The data hold about 290,000 distinct CDR3 sequences, with 20% to 25% observed a single time. The material was peripheral blood mononuclear cells (PBMCs), obtained when the disease was refractory, from a patient treated with antithyroid drugs. The receptors stem from a female donor with Graves disease. CDR3s include the opening cysteine and the closing phenylalanine or tryptophan. Each record gives: clone size, J gene, V gene, D gene, CDR3 protein, CDR3 DNA. D genes are given only for firm matches. A clone size is listed for some rows: how often the clone was seen (once, few, many), or a class if it is expanded.

size: many; J: TRBJ2-5; V: TRBV7-2; D: NA; CDR3: CASSGDSQETQYF; DNA: TGTGCCAGCAGTGGCGACTCTCAAGAGACCCAGTACTTC
size: many; J: TRBJ2-7; V: TRBV11-2; D: TRBD2; CDR3: CASSLGPSGSRDEQYF; DNA: TGTGCCAGCAGCTTAGGGCCTAGCGGGAGTAGGGACGAGCAGTACTTC
size: many; J: TRBJ1-2; V: TRBV5-4; D: NA; CDR3: CASSFPGRRAGYTF; DNA: TGTGCCAGCAGCTTTCCCGGAAGACGCGCTGGCTACACCTTC
size: NA; J: TRBJ2-1; V: TRBV27; D: NA; CDR3: CASTGSKNEQFF; DNA: TGTGCCAGCACCGGGAGCAAAAATGAGCAGTTCTTC
size: many; J: TRBJ2-5; V: TRBV29-1; D: NA; CDR3: CSVGSGETQYF; DNA: TGCAGCGTTGGTTCAGGAGAGACCCAGTACTTC
size: NA; J: TRBJ2-4; V: TRBV27; D: TRBD1; CDR3: CASSRGTGGRNIQYF; DNA: TGTGCCAGCAGCCGGGGGACAGGGGGAAGAAACATTCAGTACTTC
size: NA; J: TRBJ2-5; V: TRBV6-1; D: TRBD2; CDR3: CASQEREGRKTQYF; DNA: TGTGCCAGCCAGGAGCGGGAGGGCCGGAAGACCCAGTACTTC
size: many; J: TRBJ1-2; V: TRBV28; D: TRBD1; CDR3: CASSKGQTHIYTF; DNA: TGTGCCAGCAGCAAGGGACAGACTCATATCTACACCTTC
size: few; J: TRBJ2-4; V: TRBV7-9; D: NA; CDR3: CASSPLLTIENIQYF; DNA: TGTGCCAGCAGCCCCCTTTTGACGATTGAAAACATTCAGTACTTC
size: NA; J: TRBJ2-7; V: TRBV7-9; D: NA; CDR3: CASTLADPYEQYF; DNA: TGTGCCAGCACCCTAGCAGACCCCTACGAGCAGTACTTC
size: few; J: TRBJ2-2; V: TRBV7-2; D: NA; CDR3: CASSQQGLRTGELFF; DNA: TGTGCCAGCAGCCAACAGGGACTGCGCACCGGGGAGCTGTTTTTT
size: few; J: TRBJ2-7; V: TRBV20-1; D: NA; CDR3: CSADAATLSEQYF; DNA: TGCAGTGCTGACGCGGCCACCTTGTCCGAGCAGTACTTC
size: many; J: TRBJ2-2; V: TRBV2; D: NA; CDR3: CASGPGQNTGELFF; DNA: TGTGCCAGCGGGCCAGGACAGAACACCGGGGAGCTGTTTTTT
size: many; J: TRBJ1-1; V: TRBV5-1; D: NA; CDR3: CASSLNWRYTEAFF; DNA: TGCGCCAGCAGCTTGAATTGGAGATACACTGAAGCTTTCTTT
size: NA; J: TRBJ1-6; V: TRBV25-1; D: NA; CDR3: CASSETGTKDSPLHF; DNA: TGTGCCAGCAGTGAAACCGGGACTAAGGATTCACCCCTCCACTTT
size: many; J: TRBJ2-5; V: TRBV30; D: TRBD2; CDR3: CAWSRGLAGGLETQYF; DNA: TGTGCCTGGAGTAGGGGACTAGCGGGAGGCCTAGAGACCCAGTACTTC
size: NA; J: TRBJ2-5; V: TRBV7-9; D: TRBD1; CDR3: CASSTPLDRGSETQYF; DNA: TGTGCCAGCAGCACTCCTCTGGACAGGGGAAGCGAGACCCAGTACTTC
size: many; J: TRBJ1-5; V: TRBV12-3/TRBV12-4; D: NA; CDR3: CASPSMVWQPQHF; DNA: TGTGCCTCCCCCAGCATGGTCTGGCAGCCCCAGCATTTT
size: many; J: TRBJ2-7; V: TRBV28; D: TRBD2; CDR3: CASRPSGSSLEQYF; DNA: TGTGCCAGCAGACCTAGCGGGAGTAGCCTCGAGCAGTACTTC
size: many; J: TRBJ2-5; V: TRBV29-1; D: NA; CDR3: CSVPGWTVQETQYF; DNA: TGCAGCGTTCCCGGATGGACAGTCCAAGAGACCCAGTACTTC
size: NA; J: TRBJ2-5; V: TRBV7-7; D: NA; CDR3: CASSFSSGETQYF; DNA: TGTGCTAGCAGCTTTTCTAGTGGGGAGACCCAGTACTTC
size: NA; J: TRBJ2-2; V: TRBV5-6; D: NA; CDR3: CASSLIFLGVNTGELFF; DNA: TGTGCCAGCAGTTTGATATTCCTGGGGGTGAACACCGGGGAGCTGTTTTTT
size: few; J: TRBJ1-5; V: TRBV6-1; D: NA; CDR3: CASSADPYSNQPQHF; DNA: TGTGCCAGCAGTGCCGACCCATATAGCAATCAGCCCCAGCATTTT
size: few; J: TRBJ2-4; V: TRBV7-2; D: NA; CDR3: CASSHRTKAKNIQYF; DNA: TGTGCCAGCAGCCACCGAACAAAAGCCAAAAACATTCAGTACTTC
size: NA; J: TRBJ2-2; V: TRBV9; D: NA; CDR3: CASSNPKGGPNTGELFF; DNA: TGTGCCAGCAGCAACCCTAAAGGAGGGCCTAACACCGGGGAGCTGTTTTTT
size: few; J: TRBJ1-3; V: TRBV28; D: NA; CDR3: CASSGRSTIYF; DNA: TGTGCCAGCAGTGGGAGGAGCACCATATATTTT
size: few; J: TRBJ1-2; V: TRBV5-1; D: NA; CDR3: CASSGGPHGYTF; DNA: TGCGCCAGCAGCGGAGGGCCCCATGGCTACACCTTC
size: many; J: TRBJ1-5; V: TRBV28; D: NA; CDR3: CASRPHSEPYSNQPQHF; DNA: TGTGCCAGCCGTCCTCACAGTGAGCCTTATAGCAATCAGCCCCAGCATTTT
size: NA; J: TRBJ2-5; V: TRBV29-1; D: TRBD1; CDR3: CSVADRGLQTQYF; DNA: TGCAGCGTTGCGGACAGGGGCCTACAGACCCAGTACTTC
size: few; J: TRBJ1-1; V: TRBV30; D: NA; CDR3: CAWSHSPVPGVRTEAFF; DNA: TGTGCCTGGAGTCACTCACCGGTTCCGGGGGTGAGGACTGAAGCTTTCTTT
size: few; J: TRBJ2-2; V: TRBV20-1; D: TRBD1; CDR3: CSAPRDRAGGELFF; DNA: TGCAGTGCGCCCCGGGACAGGGCCGGCGGGGAGCTGTTTTTT
size: many; J: TRBJ2-5; V: TRBV6-1; D: TRBD2; CDR3: CASSEAAGGTQYF; DNA: TGTGCCAGCAGTGAAGCTGCGGGAGGTACCCAGTACTTC
size: NA; J: TRBJ1-1; V: TRBV11-2; D: NA; CDR3: CASSFFAVNTEAFF; DNA: TGTGCCAGCAGCTTCTTCGCCGTGAACACTGAAGCTTTCTTT
size: NA; J: TRBJ2-2; V: TRBV27; D: TRBD2; CDR3: CASSFGGMHTGELFF; DNA: TGTGCCAGCAGTTTCGGGGGGATGCACACCGGGGAGCTGTTTTTT